This T cell receptor beta chain was captured in a study of post-analysis software for immune sequencing data. Turning to the study itself: Relapsing-remitting, secondary progressive and progressive-relapsing multiple sclerosis courses were included.

General study results and limits: Higher frequency in patients than in controls was seen for roughly 5 TRBV segments, with TRBV5-6, TRBV5-1 and TRBV20-1 among them. Multiple sclerosis patients showed significantly lower normalized Chao1 diversity than controls did. Samples sharing a preparation batch grouped tightly together when assessed by F measure.

This clonotype showed up just a few times. What it binds is not known. Prepared TCR beta cDNA libraries contained unique molecular identifiers. Starting from about 1 to 10 million T cells, the study yielded about half a million cDNA molecules. MiXCR was run by TCRdb on the PCR reads, yielding one entry per CDR3 protein. Here the sample spans fewer than 850,000 distinct CDR3 sequences, less than 35% being singletons. CDR3 length equals 11 residues. Trimming removed 5 bases from V and 9 bases from J; junction bases left unmatched: 4. The germline CDR1 and CDR2 sequences are MNHEY and SVGAGI. The chain employs TRBV6-5 and TRBJ2-7; TRBD1 matches at 7 bases. Sequenced sample: blood. The clonotype comes from a girl aged 10 to 17 with multiple sclerosis. This chain's CDR3 is CASSTGERQYF. The DNA for the CDR3 is TGTGCCAGCAGTACAGGGGAGAGGCAGTACTTC.